This T cell receptor beta chain was obtained from a study of naive and memory T cell subsets. This clonotype was counted only a few times. Germline CDR1 SGHKS, CDR2 YYEKEE (reference sequence). The length of the CDR3 is 15 residues. Trimming cost V 2 bases and J 2 bases, with 13 bases left between them. Ligated cDNA underwent four rounds of PCR with nested alpha and beta constant region primers and SP2. For blood and skin samples, reverse transcription used TCR alpha and beta constant primers. A single record per CDR3 protein comes from TCRdb applying MiXCR to the 5' RACE reads. The sample includes 55,000 to 70,000 distinct CDR3 sequences, about 7% of them seen just once. The library had UMIs added by 3' ligation of an oligonucleotide to TCR cDNA. Unsorted total RNA, about 1 to 1,100 ng, was DNase treated before reverse transcription.

The sequence was obtained from a male donor in good health. The V call is TRBV5-5, the J call TRBJ2-5, with D perhaps matching TRBD2 (5 bases). CDR3 nucleotide sequence: TGTGCCAGCAGCTTTGAGGGAAACGGGCAAGAGACCCAGTACTTC. Translation: CASSFEGNGQETQYF.